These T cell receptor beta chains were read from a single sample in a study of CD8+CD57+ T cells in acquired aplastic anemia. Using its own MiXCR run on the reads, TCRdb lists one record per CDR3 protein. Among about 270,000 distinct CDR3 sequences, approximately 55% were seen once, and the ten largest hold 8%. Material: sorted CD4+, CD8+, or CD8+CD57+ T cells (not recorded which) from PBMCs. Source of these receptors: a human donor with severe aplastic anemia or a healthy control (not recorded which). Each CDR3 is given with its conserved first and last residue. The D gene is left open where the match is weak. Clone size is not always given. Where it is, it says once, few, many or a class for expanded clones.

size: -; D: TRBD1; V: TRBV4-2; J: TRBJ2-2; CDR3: CASSQQGRTGSTGELFF; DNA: TGTGCCAGCAGCCAACAGGGGCGGACAGGGAGCACCGGGGAGCTGTTTTTT
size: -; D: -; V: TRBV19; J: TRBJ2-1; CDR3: CASLGSYNEQFF; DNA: TGTGCCAGTCTAGGCTCCTACAATGAGCAGTTCTTC
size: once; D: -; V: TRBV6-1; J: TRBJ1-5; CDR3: CASRDSHGGNPQHF; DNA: TGTGCCAGCAGAGACAGCCATGGAGGAAATCCCCAGCATTTT
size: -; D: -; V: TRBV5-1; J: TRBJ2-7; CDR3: CASSLQGLEQYF; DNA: TGCGCCAGCAGCTTGCAGGGGTTAGAGCAGTACTTC
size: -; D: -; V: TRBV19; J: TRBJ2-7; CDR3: CASSIGSGRAYEQYF; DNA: TGTGCCAGTAGTATAGGTTCGGGACGGGCCTACGAGCAGTACTTC
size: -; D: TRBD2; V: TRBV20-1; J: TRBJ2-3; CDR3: CSTSGGAMDTQYF; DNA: TGCAGTACTAGCGGGGGGGCTATGGATACGCAGTATTTT
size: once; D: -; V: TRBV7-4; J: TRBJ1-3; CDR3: CASGRDNGNTIYF; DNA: TGTGCCAGCGGCCGGGACAACGGAAACACCATATATTTT
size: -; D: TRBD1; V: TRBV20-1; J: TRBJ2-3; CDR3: CSALGGQGVTDTQYF; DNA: TGCAGTGCTTTGGGGGGACAGGGGGTCACAGATACGCAGTATTTT
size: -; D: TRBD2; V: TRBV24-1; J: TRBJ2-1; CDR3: CATSDYSGVEQFF; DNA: TGTGCCACCAGTGATTATAGCGGGGTCGAGCAGTTCTTC
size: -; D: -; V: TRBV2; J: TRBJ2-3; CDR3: CASDQGTDTQYF; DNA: TGTGCCAGCGACCAGGGCACAGATACGCAGTATTTT
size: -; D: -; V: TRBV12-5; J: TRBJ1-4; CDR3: CASGSGYEKLFF; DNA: TGTGCTAGTGGTTCAGGGTATGAAAAACTGTTTTTT
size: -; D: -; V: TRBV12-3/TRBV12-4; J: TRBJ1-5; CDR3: CASSLLGWEQDNQPQHF; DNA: TGTGCCAGCAGTTTACTGGGTTGGGAACAGGACAATCAGCCCCAGCATTTT
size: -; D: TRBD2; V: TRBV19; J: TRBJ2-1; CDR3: CASSTRAGGVYNEQFF; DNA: TGCGCCAGTAGCACTCGAGCGGGAGGGGTCTACAATGAGCAGTTCTTC
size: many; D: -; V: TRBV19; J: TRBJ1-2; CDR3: CASLSQVANYGYTF; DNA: TGTGCCAGTTTATCTCAAGTAGCTAACTATGGCTACACCTTC
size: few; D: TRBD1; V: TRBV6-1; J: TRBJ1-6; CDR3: CASMATGERSYNSPLHF; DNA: TGTGCCAGCATGGCGACAGGGGAAAGGTCCTATAATTCACCCCTCCACTTT
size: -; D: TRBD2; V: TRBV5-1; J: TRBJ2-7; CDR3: CASTATSGSYEQYF; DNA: TGCGCCAGCACCGCGACTAGCGGGAGTTACGAGCAGTACTTC
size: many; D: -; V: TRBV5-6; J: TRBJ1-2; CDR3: CASSLRTANYGYTF; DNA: TGTGCCAGCAGCTTAAGGACAGCCAACTATGGCTACACCTTC
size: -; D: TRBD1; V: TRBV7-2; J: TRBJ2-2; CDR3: CASSSSGGF; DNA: TGTGCCAGCAGCTCGTCAGGGGGCTTT
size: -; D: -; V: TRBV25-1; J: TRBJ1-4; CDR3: CASSEFGRMDKLFF; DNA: TGTGCCAGCAGTGAATTCGGCAGAATGGACAAACTGTTTTTT
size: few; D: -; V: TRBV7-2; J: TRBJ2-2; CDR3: CASRYDGELFF; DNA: TGTGCCAGCAGATATGACGGGGAGCTGTTTTTT
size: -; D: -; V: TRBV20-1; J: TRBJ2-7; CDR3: CSAWGRGEQYF; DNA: TGCAGTGCTTGGGGGAGAGGTGAGCAGTACTTC
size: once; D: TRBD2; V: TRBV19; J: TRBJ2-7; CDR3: CATSSGLSSYEQYF; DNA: TGTGCCACCTCTAGCGGACTATCCTCCTACGAGCAGTACTTC
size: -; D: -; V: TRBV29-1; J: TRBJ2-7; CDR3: CSVDLGSEQYF; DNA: TGCAGCGTTGATCTCGGCTCGGAGCAGTACTTC
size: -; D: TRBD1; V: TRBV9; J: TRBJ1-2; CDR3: CASSVASGTGVVSNYGYTF; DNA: TGTGCCAGCAGCGTAGCGTCTGGGACAGGGGTGGTTAGCAACTATGGCTACACCTTC
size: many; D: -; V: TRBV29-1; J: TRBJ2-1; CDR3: CSVESEERLEQFF; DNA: TGCAGCGTTGAGTCCGAGGAACGCCTAGAGCAGTTCTTC
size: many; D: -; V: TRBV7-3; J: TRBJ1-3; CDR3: CASSLIHGNTIYF; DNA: TGTGCCAGCAGCTTAATTCACGGAAACACCATATATTTT
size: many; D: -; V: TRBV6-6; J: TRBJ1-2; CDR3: CASSYSTVSNYGYTF; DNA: TGTGCCAGCAGTTACTCGACAGTGAGTAACTATGGCTACACCTTC
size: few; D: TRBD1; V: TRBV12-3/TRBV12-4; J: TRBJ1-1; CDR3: CASSSGDRDFTEAFF; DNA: TGTGCCAGCAGTTCTGGGGACAGGGATTTCACTGAAGCTTTCTTT
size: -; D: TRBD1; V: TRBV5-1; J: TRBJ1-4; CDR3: CASSHRQGTNTEKLFF; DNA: TGCGCCAGCAGCCACCGACAGGGGACGAACACTGAAAAACTGTTTTTT
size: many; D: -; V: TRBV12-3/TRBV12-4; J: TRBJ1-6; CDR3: CASSLVGGSYNSPLHF; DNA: TGTGCCAGCAGTTTAGTTGGGGGCTCCTATAATTCACCCCTCCACTTT
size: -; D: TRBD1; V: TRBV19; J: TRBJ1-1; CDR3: CASSMVGGGNTEAFF; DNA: TGTGCCAGTAGTATGGTAGGAGGGGGCAACACTGAAGCTTTCTTT
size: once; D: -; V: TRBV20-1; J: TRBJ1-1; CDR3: CSARRGGTEAFF; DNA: TGCAGTGCTAGGAGGGGAGGCACTGAAGCTTTCTTT
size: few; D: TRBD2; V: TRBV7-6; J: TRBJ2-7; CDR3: CASSLALWEGTYEQYF; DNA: TGTGCCAGCAGCTTAGCGCTGTGGGAGGGGACCTACGAGCAGTACTTC